The present TCR beta chain was sequenced within a study of CD8+ T cells in alopecia areata. Study outcomes and limitations: There were also resident alphabeta T cells of normal skin sequenced in scalp samples. Relative to normal scalp, lesional scalp, especially alopecia totalis/universalis, showed higher clonality.

CDR1 SGHTA and CDR2 FQGNSA come from the germline V gene. This CDR3 is 15 amino acids long. The junction had 6 bases not matched to a gene; V was cut back by 3 bases and J by 5 bases. A few counts support this clone. Its antigen is currently unknown. Peripheral blood and lesional scalp punch biopsies were taken from alopecia areata patients. It was cDNA, reverse transcribed from extracted RNA, that served as the sequencing template. Assay used: immunoSEQ multiplex PCR; TCRdb lists only in-frame clones, some missing. The data show over 95,000 clones, around 38% seen once. This receptor was taken from a human donor with alopecia areata. The sequenced sample consisted of CD4+ T cells sorted from blood. This sequence joins TRBV7-2 and TRBJ2-2; 7 positions match TRBD2. CDR3 residues: CASSLRRGGTGELFF. For the CDR3, the DNA is TGTGCCAGCAGCTTGAGGAGGGGAGGGACCGGGGAGCTGTTTTTT.